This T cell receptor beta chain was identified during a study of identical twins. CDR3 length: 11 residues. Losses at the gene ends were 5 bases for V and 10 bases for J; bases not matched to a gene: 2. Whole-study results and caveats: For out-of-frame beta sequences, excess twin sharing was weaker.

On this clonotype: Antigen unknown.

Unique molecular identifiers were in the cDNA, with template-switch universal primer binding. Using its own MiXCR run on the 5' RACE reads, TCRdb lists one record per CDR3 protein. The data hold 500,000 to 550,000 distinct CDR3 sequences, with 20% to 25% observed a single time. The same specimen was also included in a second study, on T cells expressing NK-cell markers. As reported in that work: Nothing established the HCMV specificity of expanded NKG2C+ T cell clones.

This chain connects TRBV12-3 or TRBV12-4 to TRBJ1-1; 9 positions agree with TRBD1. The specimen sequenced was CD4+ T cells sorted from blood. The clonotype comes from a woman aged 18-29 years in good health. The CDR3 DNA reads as TGTGCCAGCAGTCCGGACAGGGGAGCTTTCTTT. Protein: CASSPDRGAFF.